This T cell receptor beta chain was profiled in a study of blood T cells in healthy people across ages. The CDR3 has 14 amino acids. CDR1 and CDR2 from the germline V gene are DFQATT and SNEGSKA (reference sequence). Trimming removed 3 bases at V and 0 bases at J, with 12 bases between. For the second PCR, which ran for about 7 to 11 cycles, a sample-barcoded 5' primer and a J-beta primer mix were used. A template-switch adaptor containing 12 random nucleotides labeled each cDNA molecule. Paired-end reads containing CDR3 totaled no fewer than 2.5 million for each sample. TCRdb re-called the 5' RACE reads with MiXCR, one entry per CDR3 protein. The sample yields roughly 1.5 million distinct CDR3 sequences, 35% to 45% seen once. A word on this clonotype: Its cognate antigen is unknown.

Drawing of peripheral blood yielded about 9.8 milliliters from each donor. General study results and limits: Long-lived donors exceeded aged donors in naive CD4+ cells and diversity.

This receptor was identified in a woman between 18 and 30 years old in good health. V gene TRBV20-1 combines with J gene TRBJ2-7; TRBD2 might be the D (5 bases). Sequencing used blood. CDR3 sequence reads: CSASLAGSSYEQYF. CDR3 nucleotides: TGCAGTGCTAGTCTTGCGGGCAGCTCCTACGAGCAGTACTTC.